This T cell receptor beta chain derives from a study of post-analysis software for immune sequencing data. Background on the study: Several disease courses (relapsing-remitting, secondary progressive and progressive-relapsing) of multiple sclerosis were included.

Findings and caveats of the study: People with multiple sclerosis had a significantly lower normalized Chao1 diversity than controls did. The authors found that F measure strongly co-clustered same-batch samples. The study found TRBV5-6, TRBV5-1 and TRBV20-1 among five TRBV segments more frequent in patients than controls.

This clonotype was observed a few times. Its antigen is as yet unknown. Germline CDR1 and CDR2: DFQATT and SNEGSKA (reference sequence). V was shortened by 1 base and J by 4 bases, with 21 bases between the two germline ends. There are 17 residues in the CDR3. Each TCR beta cDNA library carried unique molecular identifiers. T cells, 1 to 10 million of them, yielded some 500,000 cDNA molecules. TCRdb processed the PCR reads anew with MiXCR; each CDR3 protein has one entry. The repertoire consists of hundreds of thousands of distinct CDR3 sequences, with roughly half occurring once and the leading ten covering approximately 4.3%.

The sequence came from a girl aged 5 to 17 with multiple sclerosis. Sample: blood. The chain employs TRBV20-1 and TRBJ2-3; D is possibly TRBD1 or TRBD2 (6 bases each). CDR3 amino acids: CSARGWGATAGSDTQYF. The CDR3 DNA reads as TGCAGTGCTAGAGGATGGGGGGCCACGGCGGGTTCAGATACGCAGTATTTT.